This note documents a single TCR beta chain sequence. The CDR3 consists of 17 residues. The J segment lost 8 bases and the V segment lost 6 bases, leaving 19 bases of the junction unmatched. The germline CDR1 and CDR2 sequences are MDHEN and SYDVKM. This sample was included in a study of blood T cell repertoires in COVID-19. Across the whole study: Collection of acute and convalescent COVID-19 samples took place in the United States, Italy and Spain. Sources were T cells, B-cell-depleted T cells, or PBMCs; the material itself was cDNA or gDNA.

Source study methods: Using reference gene primer amplification, nucleated cell counts were estimated. Some clones are missing from TCRdb's copy, which holds only in-frame ones; the method was immunoSEQ multiplex PCR. That table gives V, J and clone size, and the DNA gave D and trimming. The sample has around 160,000 clones; approximately 80% are singletons. This TCR derives from a woman between 35 and 50 years old with active or convalescent COVID-19. This rearrangement joins TRBV28 to TRBJ1-2; 9 bases map to TRBD1. What was sequenced was peripheral blood. The CDR3 DNA follows: TGTGCCAGCAGGTTGCGTACGTACAGGGGGCGAGTGGGAGGCTACACCTTC. It is translated as CASRLRTYRGRVGGYTF.